Each of the 32 T cell receptor beta chains below was sequenced from the same sample in a study of T cells in Graves' hyperthyroidism and ophthalmopathy. TCR beta CDR3 regions were amplified from RNA transcripts. A set of HTBI primers served as the primers for a first-round RT-PCR of the TCR CDR3. MiXCR, run by TCRdb on the multiplex PCR reads, gives a single entry per CDR3 protein. The sample records over 700,000 distinct CDR3 sequences, 30% to 40% being singletons. The sample comprised blood. All receptors derive from a woman aged 40 to 50 with Graves' hyperthyroidism.

This clonotype showed up many times. This chain links TRBV20-1 with TRBJ1-5; tentatively, D is TRBD1 (5 bases). The CDR3 consists of 12 residues. CDR1 is DFQATT and CDR2 is SNEGSKA in the germline V gene (reference sequence). Trimming took off 4 bases at V and 7 bases at J, with 11 bases between the two ends. The CDR3 coding sequence is TGCAGTGCTACAGGGCTCGGCCAGCCCCAGCATTTT. Encoded protein: CSATGLGQPQHF.

In its sample, this clonotype was seen many times. The chain recombines TRBV6-5 with TRBJ2-7, with TRBD1 matching over 7 bases. The germline CDR1 and CDR2 sequences are MNHEY and SVGAGI. The CDR3 sequence is 14 residues long. The ends lost 2 bases at V and 2 bases at J; junction bases unmatched: 3. The CDR3 DNA is TGTGCCAGCAGTTACGCCGACAGGGCCTACGAGCAGTACTTC. Encoded protein: CASSYADRAYEQYF.

The rearrangement links TRBV20-1 to TRBJ2-7, with 7 bases fitting TRBD1. Germline V gene data show CDR1 as DFQATT and CDR2 as SNEGSKA (reference sequence). The length of the CDR3 is 13 residues. The J segment lost 0 bases and the V segment lost 6 bases, leaving 5 bases of the junction unmatched. CDR3 amino acids: CSAKQGFSYEQYF. DNA of the CDR3: TGCAGTGCGAAACAGGGGTTCTCCTACGAGCAGTACTTC.

This clonotype was seen ten or more times. Germline and junction disagree at one end, which may indicate a read error. This chain joins TRBV7-7 and TRBJ2-7; D perhaps matches TRBD2 (6 bases). The CDR3 totals 13 residues. Germline-derived CDR1 and CDR2 are SSHAT and FNYEAQ (reference sequence). The CDR3 sequence is CASSLIPGDEQYF. The CDR3 DNA reads TGTGCTAGCAGCTTAATCCCGGGGGACGAGCAGTACTTC.

There are many counts of this clonotype. This rearrangement joins TRBV7-9 to TRBJ2-7; D is uncertain. The CDR3 runs to 13 residues. CDR1 SEHNR and CDR2 FQNEAQ come from the germline V gene (reference sequence). V shed 8 bases and J shed 2 bases, with 13 bases lying between them. For the CDR3, the DNA is TGTGCCAGCGCAAGGACCGAAACCTACGAGCAGTACTTC. This sequence encodes CASARTETYEQYF.

The chain has TRBV29-1 and TRBJ2-7; 7 bases are shared with TRBD1. The CDR3 length is 11 residues. CDR1 SQVTM and CDR2 ANQGSEA come from the germline V gene. CDR3 sequence: CRQGGVYEQYF. CDR3 bases: TGCAGACAAGGGGGCGTCTACGAGCAGTACTTC.

As concerns this clonotype: The conserved phenylalanine or tryptophan is not found at the CDR3 terminus, so this likely reflects a read error. No DNA is shown, since the ends of the CDR3 on it are uncertain; the CDR3 is the one TCRdb lists. The V and J genes are TRBV7-6 and TRBJ1-1; the DNA was not used to check the table's D call, TRBD1. The CDR3 is 14 amino acids long, termini counted. Germline lookup yields CDR1 SGHVS and CDR2 FNYEAQ. This chain's CDR3 is CASSLAGGGTEAFS.

This clonotype was found once. The V call is TRBV30, the J call TRBJ1-6; tentative D call: TRBD1 (5 bases). V lost 3 bases to trimming and J lost 8 bases, with 11 bases between them. The CDR3 covers 13 residues. CDR1 and CDR2 (germline): GTSNPN, SVGIG (reference sequence). For the CDR3, the DNA is TGTGCCTGGAGATTGCTAGGGGATTCACCCCTCCACTTT. Translating it yields CAWRLLGDSPLHF. The full variable domain, its missing parts supplied by reference TRBV30 and TRBJ1-6, is SQTIHQWPATLVQPVGSPLSLECTVEGTSNPNLYWYRQAAGRGLQLLFYSVGIGQISSEVPQNLSASRPQDRQFILSSKKLLLSDSGFYLCAWRLLGDSPLHFGNGTRLTVT.

The chain links TRBV11-2 to TRBJ1-3; D might be TRBD1 (5 bases). The germline gives CDR1 SGHAT, CDR2 FQNNGV. Trimming took off 1 base at V and 1 base at J, with 17 bases between the two ends. This CDR3 comprises 18 residues. In nucleotides, the CDR3 is TGTGCCAGCAGCTTAGTTGGCAGGGCCTTTTCTTCTGGAAACACCATATATTTT. This sequence encodes CASSLVGRAFSSGNTIYF.

This clonotype turned up a few times. The chain joins TRBV5-1 to TRBJ2-7; 8 bases align to TRBD2. In germline, CDR1 is SGHRS, CDR2 YFSETQ. The CDR3 covers 15 residues. The ends lost 4 bases at V and 0 bases at J; junction bases unmatched: 6. The chain's CDR3 is CASSPGGGFSYEQYF. DNA for the CDR3: TGCGCCAGCAGCCCGGGGGGGGGCTTCTCCTACGAGCAGTACTTC.

The chain uses TRBV19 and TRBJ2-2, with D tentatively TRBD2 (6 bases). This CDR3 spans 15 amino acids. Germline V CDR1 and CDR2: LNHDA, SQIVND (reference sequence). Trimming removed 3 bases at V and 6 bases at J, with 14 bases between. The CDR3, as DNA: TGTGCCAGTAGTATCACTAGCTTAGGCGCCGGGGAGCTGTTTTTT. Encoded protein: CASSITSLGAGELFF.

V gene TRBV10-3 combines with J gene TRBJ2-7; tentative D call: TRBD2 (7 bases). This CDR3 is built from 15 residues. Germline CDR1 and CDR2: ENHRY and SYGVKD. V lost 4 bases and J lost 4, with 17 bases in between. In nucleotides, the CDR3 is TGTGCCATCAGTGGGGGGGGGCGCCCCAAGTACGAGCAGTACTTC. Its protein product is CAISGGGRPKYEQYF.

The chain joins TRBV19 to TRBJ2-6, with D tentatively TRBD1 or TRBD2 (5 bases each). There are 20 residues in the CDR3. Germline V gene data show CDR1 as LNHDA and CDR2 as SQIVND (reference sequence). V lost 0 bases and J lost 4, with 22 bases in between. CDR3 sequence (DNA): TGTGCCAGTAGTATAGATACGTTTGAGGGGTCGAACACCGGGGCCAACGTCCTGACTTTC. This gives the protein CASSIDTFEGSNTGANVLTF.

Regarding this clonotype: Since a much larger clone is just one base distant, this may be a read error. V is TRBV7-9 and J is TRBJ2-5, with 12 bases that match TRBD2. V shed 5 bases and J 0 bases; nucleotides not matched to a gene: 4. The CDR3 loop spans 16 amino acids. Germline CDR1 and CDR2: SEHNR and FQNEAQ (reference sequence). CDR3 loop: CASSHRLAGDQETQYF. In nucleotides, the CDR3 is TGTGCCAGCAGCCACCGACTAGCGGGGGACCAAGAGACCCAGTACTTC.

This chain joins TRBV10-3 and TRBJ1-5; 7 bases fit TRBD1. CDR3 length equals 14 residues. Germline CDR1 ENHRY, CDR2 SYGVKD. Trimming at V came to 7 bases and at J to 5 bases, leaving 8 bases not matched to a gene. The CDR3, as DNA: TGTGCCATCAAGGGAACAGGGGTTCATCAGCCCCAGCATTTT. Translated: CAIKGTGVHQPQHF.

Concerning this clonotype itself: A junction end diverges from the germline sequence, so it may reflect a read error. The chain couples TRBV19 to TRBJ1-1; TRBD1 matches at 9 bases. Germline CDR1 and CDR2: LNHDA and SQIVND (reference sequence). CDR3 length: 16 amino acids. Written as DNA, the CDR3 is TGTGCCAGTAGCGCTACAGGGGGCGCGGGGAACACCGAAGCTTTCTTT. Its protein is CASSATGGAGNTEAFF.

Only one count was recorded for this clonotype. A read error may account for a junction end that differs from germline. The chain couples TRBV2 to TRBJ1-3, with D possibly matching TRBD1 (6 bases). Germline values: CDR1 SNHLY, CDR2 FYNNEI. The CDR3 has 15 amino acids. CDR3 region: CASGEGGAGGNTIYF. Written as DNA, the CDR3 is TGTGCCAGCGGTGAGGGGGGGGCTGGGGGAAACACCATATATTTT.

The chain recombines TRBV29-1 with TRBJ1-1, with TRBD1 as a possible D gene (6 bases). The V end lost 8 bases, the J end lost 1 base, and 11 bases lay between the germline ends. Germline CDR1 reads SQVTM; CDR2 reads ANQGSEA. This CDR3 has 12 amino acids. The CDR3 bases are TGCAGCCGAGAACAGGGGAACACTGAAGCTTTCTTT. The encoded protein is CSREQGNTEAFF. The complete variable domain, with remaining parts taken from reference TRBV29-1 and TRBJ1-1, reads SAVISQKPSRDICQRGTSLTIQCQVDSQVTMMFWYRQQPGQSLTLIATANQGSEATYESGFVIDKFPISRPNLTFSTLTVSNMSPEDSSIYLCSREQGNTEAFFGQGTRLTVV.

This clonotype appeared a few times. The chain couples TRBV25-1 to TRBJ1-1; no firm D call. Germline lookup yields CDR1 MGHDK and CDR2 SYGVNS. The CDR3 spans 13 residues. The V gene lost 8 bases and the J gene lost 7 bases, with 17 bases spanning the gap. CDR3 sequence (DNA): TGTGCCAGCTCGCCCTCCCGGACCGTTGAAGCTTTCTTT. It encodes CASSPSRTVEAFF. The variable domain in full, completed from reference TRBV25-1 and TRBJ1-1, reads EADIYQTPRYLVIGTGKKITLECSQTMGHDKMYWYQQDPGMELHLIHYSYGVNSTEKGDLSSESTVSRIRTEHFPLTLESARPSHTSQYLCASSPSRTVEAFFGQGTRLTVV.

This clonotype showed up many times. The rearrangement joins TRBV9 to TRBJ2-5; D gene ambiguous. The ends were cut back, 2 bases at V and 2 bases at J, with 7 bases in the middle. CDR1 and CDR2 (germline): SGDLS, YYNGEE. The CDR3 covers 13 residues. DNA for the CDR3: TGTGCCAGCAGCGTGGGTACACAAGAGACCCAGTACTTC. Amino acids: CASSVGTQETQYF.

Many counts were recorded for this clonotype. The genes are TRBV6-2 or TRBV6-3 and TRBJ1-5, with a tentative D call TRBD1 (5 bases). Trimming cost V 5 bases and J 7 bases, with 18 bases left between them. The CDR3 loop spans 15 amino acids. Germline assignment: CDR1 MNHEY and CDR2 SVGEGT. This CDR3 is CASSSSQGLGQPQHF. For the CDR3, the DNA is TGTGCCAGCAGTAGCTCTCAGGGACTCGGGCAGCCCCAGCATTTT.

The V gene is TRBV12-3 or TRBV12-4, the J gene TRBJ2-7; no clear D gene. V was pared by 3 bases and J by 4 bases, with 7 bases between. This CDR3 contains 12 residues. The CDR3 here is CASSFWPYEQYF. The CDR3 nucleotides read TGTGCCAGCAGTTTTTGGCCTTACGAGCAGTACTTC.

This clonotype was observed at least ten times. The chain couples TRBV13 to TRBJ1-6, with D possibly matching TRBD1 (6 bases). Trimming stripped 7 bases from V and 9 bases from J, with 16 bases between. The CDR3 is 14 amino acids. CDR1 is PRHDT and CDR2 is FYEKMQ in the germline V gene (reference sequence). CDR3 protein: CASTEGGEGSPLHF. In nucleotides, the CDR3 is TGTGCCAGCACCGAAGGGGGGGAGGGTTCACCCCTCCACTTT.

Concerning this clonotype: A much larger clone sits a single nucleotide away, making a read error possible. The chain is built from TRBV19 and TRBJ1-4; 8 nucleotides align to TRBD1. The V segment lost 6 bases and the J segment 10 bases; nucleotides outside the gene matches: 10. The germline CDR1 and CDR2 sequences are LNHDA and SQIVND (reference sequence). The CDR3 runs 14 residues. The chain's CDR3 is CASRTTGVMVKLFF. In DNA, the CDR3 is TGTGCCAGTAGAACGACAGGGGTAATGGTAAAACTGTTTTTT.

This clonotype has only a few counts. The chain uses TRBV27 and TRBJ1-1; D unclear. Looked up from germline, CDR1 is MNHEY and CDR2 is SMNVEV (reference sequence). The CDR3 runs to 13 residues. V lost 6 bases, J lost 6 bases, and 14 bases lay in between. CDR3 in DNA: TGTGCCAGCAGCCCTTCCCCTTGGGCTGAAGCTTTCTTT. It translates to CASSPSPWAEAFF.

The chain employs TRBV7-9 and TRBJ1-1, with TRBD1 identical over 7 bases. Germline CDR1 reads SEHNR; CDR2 reads FQNEAQ (reference sequence). The CDR3 extends over 17 amino acids. J was trimmed by 4 bases and V by 6 bases; bases with no gene match: 17. CDR3 loop: CASREPGQQTMSTEAFF. The CDR3 nucleotides read TGTGCCAGCAGGGAACCGGGACAGCAGACAATGAGCACTGAAGCTTTCTTT.

The chain employs TRBV6-1 and TRBJ2-7; TRBD1 agrees at 7 bases. The CDR3 runs 15 residues. Per the germline V gene, CDR1 is MNHNS and CDR2 is SASEGT. V shed 6 bases, J shed 1 base, and the junction held 9 bases outside the gene matches. CDR3 nucleotides: TGTGCCAGCAGCCTACAGGGGCCCAATTCCTACGAGCAGTACTTC. Translation gives CASSLQGPNSYEQYF.

This clonotype was seen a single time. The genes are TRBV9 and TRBJ1-3, with 7 bases fitting TRBD1. This CDR3 is built from 16 residues. The germline gives CDR1 SGDLS, CDR2 YYNGEE. Unmatched junction bases numbered 9, after V lost 3 bases and J lost 3 bases. The CDR3 coding sequence is TGTGCCAGCAGCGAAAGAGGAGGACAGGATGGAAACACCATATATTTT. Its protein product is CASSERGGQDGNTIYF.

Many counts were recorded for this clonotype. The genes are TRBV7-8 and TRBJ2-2, with D uncertain. The CDR3 sequence is 18 residues long. Germline CDR1 is SGHVS and CDR2 is FQNEAQ. V lost 5 bases, J lost 3 bases, and 22 bases lay in between. CDR3 residues: CASSPDPRDRRHTGELFF. Here the CDR3 DNA reads TGTGCCAGCAGCCCCGACCCGCGAGACCGGCGGCACACCGGGGAGCTGTTTTTT.

This clonotype was seen once. Given a much more abundant clone one base away, this may be a read error. The rearrangement uses TRBV19 and TRBJ1-2; a weak D match, TRBD1 (6 bases). The germline CDR1 and CDR2 sequences are LNHDA and SQIVND (reference sequence). This CDR3 is built from 16 residues. This CDR3 is CATSTQGLGDLYGYTF. CDR3 DNA: TGTGCCACTAGTACACAGGGCTTGGGAGACCTCTATGGCTACACCTTC.

V usage is TRBV7-9 and J usage is TRBJ2-2; 9 bases are a match to TRBD1. J lost 7 bases, V lost 6 bases, and 9 bases had no gene match. Germline CDR1 and CDR2: SEHNR and FQNEAQ (reference sequence). CDR3 length equals 15 residues. CDR3 protein: CASSPSRDRDGELFF. DNA for the CDR3: TGTGCCAGCAGTCCATCTAGGGACAGGGACGGGGAGCTGTTTTTT.

Points on this clonotype: It is likely a read error, because the conserved phenylalanine at the end of the CDR3 is missing. The limits of the CDR3 on the DNA are not certain, so only TCRdb's listed CDR3 is given. The V call is TRBV10-3, the J call TRBJ2-6. The CDR3 spans 9 residues, counting both ends. Germline lookup yields CDR1 ENHRY and CDR2 SYGVKD. This CDR3 is CAIVTRPVS.